The 4 T cell receptor beta chains in this list originate from one sample, sequenced in a study of cytomegalovirus exposure and HLA in healthy donors. 13 Jbeta primers and 60 Vbeta primers were used for the PCR. The repertoire was sequenced with immunoSEQ multiplex PCR; TCRdb's copy has only in-frame clones and lacks some. Of about 99,000 clones detected, around 67% appear once; the ten largest clones hold around 3.5%. Specimen: PBMCs. The receptors shown here come from a woman aged 50 to 65 in good health and CMV-seronegative.

This sequence joins TRBV4-2 and TRBJ1-2, with 9 bases identical to TRBD1. V gave up 1 base and J gave up 7 bases; unmatched junction bases: 10. Germline loops: CDR1 LGHNA, CDR2 YNFKEQ. This CDR3 spans 16 amino acids. The chain's CDR3 is CASSQGTHRGRSGYTF. The CDR3 DNA reads as TGTGCCAGCAGCCAAGGAACCCACAGGGGGCGTTCTGGCTACACCTTC.

The chain joins TRBV6-6 to TRBJ2-7; possibly TRBD2 for D (5 bases). Germline CDR1 MNHNY, CDR2 SVGAGI (reference sequence). V was cut by 5 bases and J by 2 bases, with 10 bases left in between. The CDR3 runs 13 residues. CDR3 in amino acids: CASSTGNPYEQYF. For the CDR3, the DNA is TGTGCCAGCAGTACCGGGAATCCCTACGAGCAGTACTTC.

The chain uses TRBV29-1 and TRBJ2-5; D possibly corresponds to TRBD1 (6 bases). Germline V gene lookup returns CDR1 SQVTM and CDR2 ANQGSEA. The CDR3 consists of 13 residues. V was shortened by 7 bases and J by 1 base, with 13 bases between the two germline ends. The CDR3 reads CSAVGQTQETQYF. DNA for the CDR3: TGCAGCGCCGTTGGACAGACCCAAGAGACCCAGTACTTC.

This clone is classed as medium-sized. The rearrangement joins TRBV2 to TRBJ1-2; possibly TRBD1 for D (5 bases). Per the germline V gene, CDR1 is SNHLY and CDR2 is FYNNEI. The ends were cut back, 4 bases at V and 1 base at J, with 7 bases in the middle. CDR3 length: 13 residues. The CDR3 sequence is CASSGQGNYGYTF. For the CDR3, the DNA is TGTGCCAGCAGTGGCCAGGGTAACTATGGCTACACCTTC.